One sample yielded the 20 T cell receptor beta chains listed below, sequenced in a study of Ad26.COV2.S vaccination and SARS-CoV-2 variants. Clones were read by immunoSEQ multiplex PCR, and TCRdb kept only the in-frame ones, dropping some. Here the sample spans about 320,000 clones, approximately 86% being singletons. This sample's treatment: some 19 received Ad26.COV2.S at low or high dose, single or two shots; 5 received placebo; per-sample allocation not given. Specimens were obtained on day 63 following the first vaccine or placebo injection. Sequencing was performed on peripheral blood, taken in a trial of Ad26.COV2.S vaccine versus placebo. The source of these receptors is a person between 18 and 60 years old who received the Ad26.COV2.S COVID-19 vaccine or a placebo.

In its sample, this clone was seen once. The genes are TRBV6-5 and TRBJ1-3; 8 bases are shared with TRBD1. Germline CDR1 and CDR2: MNHEY and SVGAGI. This CDR3 region has 13 residues. The ends lost 6 bases at V and 4 bases at J; junction bases unmatched: 2. The CDR3 sequence: CASRGTGGNTIYF. In DNA, the CDR3 is TGTGCCAGCAGGGGGACAGGAGGAAACACCATATATTTT.

V gene TRBV6-5 combines with J gene TRBJ2-7; D is possibly TRBD1 (6 bases). CDR3 length: 12 amino acids. Germline V gene lookup returns CDR1 MNHEY and CDR2 SVGAGI. V shed 5 bases and J shed 9 bases, with 14 bases lying between them. The CDR3 loop is CASSLIQGRQYF. As DNA, the CDR3 is TGTGCCAGCAGTCTTATACAGGGTAGGCAGTACTTC.

In the case of this clone: The sample has other DNA sequences that encode this CDR3 too. The chain carries TRBV30 and TRBJ1-3; no clear D. CDR1 and CDR2 (germline): GTSNPN, SVGIG (reference sequence). CDR3 length: 12 residues. Trimming cost V 5 bases and J 0 bases, with 5 bases left between them. CDR3 protein: CAWGDSGNTIYF. CDR3 bases: TGTGCCTGGGGGGACTCTGGAAACACCATATATTTT.

This clone was detected a few times. This sequence joins TRBV24-1 and TRBJ2-1; 8 nucleotides align to TRBD2. The CDR3 loop spans 17 amino acids. The trim removed 4 bases at V and 4 bases at J, leaving 11 bases unmatched. Germline assignment: CDR1 KGHDR and CDR2 SFDVKD. The CDR3 region has the DNA TGTGCCACCAGTGAGCCTTCTTGGCGGGGGGCGTACAATGAGCAGTTCTTC. Translation: CATSEPSWRGAYNEQFF.

The rearrangement uses TRBV4-1 and TRBJ2-7, with unresolved D. Germline CDR1 MGHRA, CDR2 YSYEKL. V lost 3 bases, J lost 4 bases, and 10 bases lay in between. There are 13 residues in the CDR3. CDR3: CASSQGPSYEQYF. CDR3 nucleotides: TGCGCCAGCAGCCAGGGCCCCTCTTACGAGCAGTACTTC.

This sequence joins TRBV9 and TRBJ1-4, with D perhaps matching TRBD1 (6 bases). Germline loops: CDR1 SGDLS, CDR2 YYNGEE. This CDR3 is 13 amino acids long. The germline V and J ends were trimmed by 5 bases and 4 bases, with 9 bases remaining between them. CDR3 region: CASREDSNEKLFF. The DNA of the CDR3 is TGTGCCAGCAGGGAGGACAGTAATGAAAAACTGTTTTTT.

V gene TRBV19 combines with J gene TRBJ1-5; no reliable D call. Trimming took off 5 bases at V and 5 bases at J, with 10 bases between the two ends. This CDR3 has 13 residues. Germline lookup yields CDR1 LNHDA and CDR2 SQIVND (reference sequence). In nucleotides, the CDR3 is TGTGCCAGTAGTGATAGTAGGGATCAGCCCCAGCATTTT. This codes for CASSDSRDQPQHF. The whole variable domain, remainder taken from reference TRBV19 and TRBJ1-5, is DGGITQSPKYLFRKEGQNVTLSCEQNLNHDAMYWYRQDPGQGLRLIYYSQIVNDFQKGDIAEGYSVSREKKESFPLTVTSAQKNPTAFYLCASSDSRDQPQHFGDGTRLSIL.

The chain uses TRBV7-8 and TRBJ1-5; D not certain. The CDR3 runs to 16 residues. The V and J ends lost 4 bases and 0 bases respectively, with 13 bases between them. Germline values: CDR1 SGHVS, CDR2 FQNEAQ. CDR3 nucleotide sequence: TGTGCCAGCAGCTCCAGGACGGGTTATAGCAATCAGCCCCAGCATTTT. Its protein product is CASSSRTGYSNQPQHF. The entire variable domain, with the rest obtained from reference TRBV7-8 and TRBJ1-5, is as follows: GAGVSQSPRYKVAKRGQDVALRCDPISGHVSLFWYQQALGQGPEFLTYFQNEAQLDKSGLPSDRFFAERPEGSVSTLKIQRTQQEDSAVYLCASSSRTGYSNQPQHFGDGTRLSIL.

V gene TRBV5-1 combines with J gene TRBJ2-3, with 12 bases fitting TRBD2. V trimming: 5 bases; J trimming: 0 bases; junction bases outside the gene matches: 10. Germline lookup yields CDR1 SGHRS and CDR2 YFSETQ. The CDR3 consists of 18 residues. As DNA, the CDR3 is TGCGCCAGCAGGATGACTAGCGGGGGAGCCACTAGCACAGATACGCAGTATTTT. Protein: CASRMTSGGATSTDTQYF.

The chain is built from TRBV5-4 and TRBJ2-5; 7 positions match TRBD2. In germline, CDR1 is SGHNT, CDR2 YYREEE (reference sequence). Losses at the gene ends were 0 bases for V and 3 bases for J; bases not matched to a gene: 2. The CDR3 has 14 residues. The CDR3 nucleotides read TGTGCCAGCAGCTTGGGGGCGGGGGAAGAGACCCAGTACTTC. Its translation: CASSLGAGEETQYF.

The chain has TRBV6-5 and TRBJ2-7; 12 nucleotides align to TRBD1. This CDR3 comprises 15 residues. V lost 6 bases and J lost 7; bases outside the gene matches: 10. CDR1 is MNHEY and CDR2 is SVGAGI in the germline V gene. CDR3 nucleotide sequence: TGTGCCAGCAGGAAGGGGACAGGGGGCTTCTCAGAGCAGTACTTC. Its translation is CASRKGTGGFSEQYF.

The table lists this clone with a count of one. The genes are TRBV6-5 and TRBJ1-5; D unresolved. Trimming stripped 0 bases from V and 0 bases from J, with 6 bases between. Germline CDR1 MNHEY, CDR2 SVGAGI. The CDR3 sequence is 15 residues long. The CDR3 DNA sequence: TGTGCCAGCAGTTACTCATCCAGTAGCAATCAGCCCCAGCATTTT. It encodes CASSYSSSSNQPQHF.

The rearrangement uses TRBV9 and TRBJ2-3; D perhaps matches TRBD1 (6 bases). The CDR3 totals 14 residues. Germline lookup yields CDR1 SGDLS and CDR2 YYNGEE. The V end was cut by 0 bases, the J end by 3 bases, with 8 bases between. The chain's CDR3 is CASSVVGATDTQYF. DNA for the CDR3: TGTGCCAGCAGCGTAGTGGGGGCTACAGATACGCAGTATTTT.

The V gene is TRBV7-6, the J gene TRBJ1-3, with unresolved D. V dropped 1 base and J dropped 4 bases, with 11 bases sitting between them. The CDR3 totals 15 residues. CDR1 is SGHVS, CDR2 FNYEAQ, per germline. The CDR3 is CASSLVRGPGNTIYF. The CDR3 bases are TGTGCCAGCAGCTTAGTAAGAGGGCCGGGAAACACCATATATTTT.

The rearrangement joins TRBV5-6 to TRBJ1-1; D is unresolved. From germline, CDR1 is SGHDT and CDR2 YYEEEE. This CDR3 region has 15 residues. The germline V and J ends were trimmed by 1 base and 0 bases, with 10 bases remaining between them. In DNA form, the CDR3 reads TGTGCCAGCAGCTTGCTAGCAGTCATGAACACTGAAGCTTTCTTT. Its translation is CASSLLAVMNTEAFF. Together with reference TRBV5-6 and TRBJ1-1, the CDR3 gives the full variable domain: DAGVTQSPTHLIKTRGQQVTLRCSPKSGHDTVSWYQQALGQGPQFIFQYYEEEERQRGNFPDRFSGHQFPNYSSELNVNALLLGDSALYLCASSLLAVMNTEAFFGQGTRLTVV.

This clone has only a few counts. V gene TRBV5-1 combines with J gene TRBJ1-1; the D gene is possibly TRBD1 (5 bases). Germline V gives CDR1 SGHRS, CDR2 YFSETQ. The CDR3 runs 14 residues. V was trimmed by 4 bases and J by 1 base, leaving 11 bases between them. DNA of the CDR3: TGCGCCAGCAGCGGGGGGGTTCGGAACACTGAAGCTTTCTTT. As protein: CASSGGVRNTEAFF.

The chain is built from TRBV28 and TRBJ1-2; maybe TRBD1 (5 bases). Trimming removed 1 base from V and 4 bases from J, with 13 bases in between. This CDR3 comprises 15 residues. Germline values: CDR1 MDHEN, CDR2 SYDVKM. For the CDR3, the DNA is TGTGCCAGCAGTTTATCGAATGACGGGACCTATGGCTACACCTTC. This sequence encodes CASSLSNDGTYGYTF.

With regard to this clone: Other DNA sequences in this sample translate to the same CDR3. The chain is built from TRBV6-5 and TRBJ2-7; D might be TRBD1 (6 bases). The CDR3 consists of 12 residues. V lost 6 bases and J 3 bases, leaving 9 bases between the germline ends. The germline V gene has CDR1 MNHEY and CDR2 SVGAGI. DNA of the CDR3: TGTGCCAGCAGCTCGACAGGCTACGAGCAGTACTTC. This gives the protein CASSSTGYEQYF.

V gene TRBV12-3 or TRBV12-4 combines with J gene TRBJ2-5; D ambiguous. V lost 6 bases and J lost 10, with 15 bases in between. CDR3 length: 12 residues. The CDR3 sequence: CASSVISSGQYF. The CDR3 DNA reads as TGTGCCAGCAGCGTGATCAGTAGTGGCCAGTACTTC.

This clone was observed a handful of times. V is TRBV7-2 and J is TRBJ2-3; no firm D call. Germline V gene data show CDR1 as SGHTA and CDR2 as FQGNSA. V shed 7 bases and J shed 1 base, with 6 bases lying between them. This CDR3 contains 12 residues. CDR3 sequence (DNA): TGTGCCAGCACCCCGGGCACAGATACGCAGTATTTT. Amino acid sequence: CASTPGTDTQYF.